This T cell receptor (beta chain) was sequenced during a study of blood T cell repertoires in COVID-19. About the research overall: Samples of COVID-19 (acute and convalescent) were obtained from the United States, Italy and Spain. The cDNA or gDNA used as material had been derived from T cells, B-cell-depleted T cells, or PBMCs.

The germline V gene has CDR1 LGHDT and CDR2 YNNKEL (reference sequence). V lost 4 bases, J lost 0 bases, and 19 bases lay in between. The CDR3 has 19 residues. Original processing methods: Estimation of nucleated cell counts was performed using reference gene primer amplification. Data came from immunoSEQ multiplex PCR; TCRdb stores just in-frame clones and leaves some out. The V and J calls and clone size come from that table; D and trimming were worked out from the DNA. The sample includes about 200,000 clones, roughly four fifths seen only once; the top ten take less than 15%. What was sequenced was peripheral blood. The sequence was obtained from a woman in her forties with acute or convalescent COVID-19. This chain joins TRBV3-1 (or the pseudogene TRBV3-2) and TRBJ1-6; D gene unclear. The CDR3 region has the DNA TGTGCCAGCAGCCCCACGGCCGGGGTAGGGAGCTCCTATAATTCACCCCTCCACTTT. This encodes CASSPTAGVGSSYNSPLHF.